The subject of this entry is one T cell receptor beta chain. This sample was included in a study of blood T cell repertoires in COVID-19. The wider study: Collection of acute and convalescent COVID-19 samples took place in the United States, Italy and Spain.

After removal of 0 bases from V and 4 bases from J, the junction contained 14 bases not matched to a gene. Germline values: CDR1 LGHDT, CDR2 YNNKEL (reference sequence). This CDR3 comprises 19 residues. The repertoire was sequenced with immunoSEQ multiplex PCR; TCRdb's copy has only in-frame clones and lacks some. The repertoire has 200,000 to 250,000 clones, over 80% of them found once; the top ten carry roughly 1.9%. The source of this sequence is a man aged 25 to 40 who had recovered from COVID-19. The sequenced sample consisted of peripheral blood. The chain is built from TRBV3-1 (or the pseudogene TRBV3-2) and TRBJ2-5, with TRBD2 matching over 10 bases. CDR3 residues: CASSQEWVASGGPLETQYF. The CDR3 nucleotides read TGTGCCAGCAGCCAAGAGTGGGTGGCTAGCGGGGGCCCCTTAGAGACCCAGTACTTC.